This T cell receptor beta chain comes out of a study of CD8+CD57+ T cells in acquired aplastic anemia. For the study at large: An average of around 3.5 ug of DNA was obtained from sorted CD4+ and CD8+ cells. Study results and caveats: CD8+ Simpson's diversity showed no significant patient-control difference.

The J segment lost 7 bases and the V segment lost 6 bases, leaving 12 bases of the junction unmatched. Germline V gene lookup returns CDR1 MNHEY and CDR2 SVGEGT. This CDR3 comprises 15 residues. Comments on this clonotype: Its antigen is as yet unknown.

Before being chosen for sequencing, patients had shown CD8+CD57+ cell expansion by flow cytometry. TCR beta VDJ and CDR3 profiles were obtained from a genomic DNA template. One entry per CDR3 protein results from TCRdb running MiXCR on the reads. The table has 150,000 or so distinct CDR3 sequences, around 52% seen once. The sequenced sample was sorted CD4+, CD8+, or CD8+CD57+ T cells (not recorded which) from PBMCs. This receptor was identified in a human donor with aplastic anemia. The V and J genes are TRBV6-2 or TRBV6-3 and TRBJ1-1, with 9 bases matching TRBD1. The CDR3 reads CASSWQGQGTNEAFF. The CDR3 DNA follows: TGTGCCAGCAGCTGGCAAGGACAGGGGACTAATGAAGCTTTCTTT.